These T cell receptor beta chains were read from a single sample in a study of neoadjuvant nivolumab and ipilimumab in lung cancer. Assay: immunoSEQ multiplex PCR; the TCRdb copy retains only in-frame clones and omits some. The repertoire holds approximately 8,400 clones, with around 79% as singletons. This material consisted of adjacent normal lung tissue, taken after neoadjuvant nivolumab, alone or with ipilimumab, at or shortly before surgery. Receptor source: an adult with non-small cell lung cancer. Both conserved end residues are part of each CDR3. D genes are given only for firm matches. Where a row states a size, it is once, few, many or the class of an expanded clone; other rows omit it.

D | J | V | size | DNA | CDR3
TRBD2 | TRBJ2-5 | TRBV9 | NA | TGTGCCAGCAGCGTAGGAACCCTAGCGGGGGGGCTGGAGACCCAGTACTTC | CASSVGTLAGGLETQYF
NA | TRBJ2-7 | TRBV5-6 | NA | TGTGCCAGCAGCTTCGATTTAGGGGTTGGCGAGCAGTACTTC | CASSFDLGVGEQYF
TRBD1 | TRBJ1-5 | TRBV7-2 | NA | TGTGCCAGCAGGAGCGGGACAGCATTCAATCAGCCCCAGCATTTT | CASRSGTAFNQPQHF
NA | TRBJ2-7 | TRBV7-9 | NA | TGTGCCAGCAGCTTGCCCGGGCAGGGGCACGAGCAGTACTTC | CASSLPGQGHEQYF
TRBD1 | TRBJ1-2 | TRBV5-1 | NA | TGCGCCAGCAGCTTGGGGGACAGGGGACCTAACTATGGCTACACCTTC | CASSLGDRGPNYGYTF
NA | TRBJ2-1 | TRBV18 | NA | TGTGCCAGCTCCCCCGAAATGGGGGGCGCCTACAATGAGCAGTTCTTC | CASSPEMGGAYNEQFF
NA | TRBJ2-3 | TRBV6-6 | few | TGTGCCAGCAGTGGAAGTTCTAGCACAGATACGCAGTATTTT | CASSGSSSTDTQYF
TRBD1 | TRBJ2-7 | TRBV4-2 | NA | TGTGCCAGCAGCCAAGAGGGTTCACGACAGGGTGGGGGGCAGTACTTC | CASSQEGSRQGGGQYF
NA | TRBJ1-2 | TRBV6-5 | NA | TGTGCCAGCAGTGGAGGGGGATCCTATGGCTACACCTTC | CASSGGGSYGYTF
NA | TRBJ2-7 | TRBV7-2 | NA | TGTGCCAGCAGCCTGACAGGCCCCTACGAGCAGTACTTC | CASSLTGPYEQYF
TRBD1 | TRBJ1-5 | TRBV4-1 | NA | TGCGCCAGCAGCCAACAGGGGGCAAATCAGCCCCAGCATTTT | CASSQQGANQPQHF
TRBD1 | TRBJ2-2 | TRBV27 | NA | TGTGCCAGCACCAGGACAGGGGGCGCGGGCGGGGAGCTGTTTTTT | CASTRTGGAGGELFF
NA | TRBJ1-3 | TRBV5-6 | NA | TGTGCCAGCAGCTTTCCAGGGACTGGAAACACCATATATTTT | CASSFPGTGNTIYF
NA | TRBJ2-7 | TRBV29-1 | NA | TGCAGCGTTGGGGGGACTTACGAGCAGTACTTC | CSVGGTYEQYF